The TCR beta chain described here comes from a study of blood T cell repertoires in COVID-19. Study details: Samples of COVID-19 (acute and convalescent) were obtained from the United States, Italy and Spain.

Donors of Cohort 3 who recovered were those that had two negative PCRs, clearance, or symptom resolution. V dropped 3 bases and J dropped 10 bases, with 15 bases sitting between them. The CDR3 covers 12 residues. Germline V CDR1 and CDR2: GTSNPN, SVGIG (reference sequence). Only a few counts were recorded for this clone. The data were produced by immunoSEQ multiplex PCR, yet TCRdb's version contains in-frame clones alone and is incomplete. Of 200,000 to 300,000 clones listed, 85% to 90% were seen once; the top ten hold around 4%. J is TRBJ1-2 and V is TRBV30, with no clear D. Material for sequencing was PBMCs or T cells enriched from blood (not recorded which). The receptor's source is a woman aged 30 to 39 who had recovered from COVID-19. CDR3 residues: CAWRRQEAAYTF. CDR3 bases: TGTGCCTGGAGAAGGCAGGAGGCTGCCTACACCTTC.